One sample yielded the 9 T cell receptor beta chains listed below, sequenced in a study of monozygotic twins with inflammatory bowel disease. TCRdb reprocessed the 5' RACE reads and reports one entry per CDR3 protein, with no DNA. The sample data list 400,000 to 500,000 distinct CDR3 sequences. The material sequenced was blood. These receptors were obtained from a human donor with ulcerative colitis or Crohn's disease, or a healthy co-twin of an affected twin (not recorded which).

The gene calls are TRBV2 and TRBJ2-3; TCRdb indicates TRBD1, and absent DNA this call remains unverified. The CDR3 length is 16 residues. Germline CDR1 and CDR2: SNHLY and FYNNEI. The CDR3 is CASRSQGSVSTDTQYF.

V usage is TRBV4-1 and J usage is TRBJ1-4; TCRdb's D gene call, TRBD1, goes unchecked for lack of DNA. The CDR3 totals 17 residues. Germline CDR1 is MGHRA and CDR2 is YSYEKL. The CDR3 region is CASSQLQTGRGGEKLFF.

This CDR3 reads CASSLAPALSSYNEQFF. V and J are TRBV5-1 and TRBJ2-1; TCRdb picks TRBD2, but there is no DNA to check that call. The CDR3 spans 17 residues. Germline loops: CDR1 SGHRS, CDR2 YFSETQ.

The J gene is TRBJ2-5, the V gene TRBV7-2. Germline CDR1 and CDR2: SGHTA and FQGNSA. This CDR3 contains 14 residues. This CDR3 reads CASSLTGVQETQYF.

The genes are TRBV6-2 or TRBV6-3 and TRBJ1-5. The CDR3 is 13 residues long. Germline assignment: CDR1 MNHEY and CDR2 SVGEGT. CDR3 region: CASSYSANQPQHF.

The chain links TRBV30 to TRBJ2-5. This CDR3 comprises 12 residues. Germline CDR1 GTSNPN, CDR2 SVGIG (reference sequence). The CDR3 sequence is CAWSVVGETQYF.

V is TRBV20-1 and J is TRBJ2-1; the TCRdb call, TRBD2, lacks DNA for checking. The CDR3 consists of 17 residues. Germline CDR1 reads DFQATT; CDR2 reads SNEGSKA (reference sequence). The CDR3 here is CSAKGRLAGRGYNEQFF.

This CDR3 reads CASSFLDLTSPRLFF. The rearrangement joins TRBV5-1 to TRBJ2-1; the D call from TCRdb, TRBD2, cannot be confirmed without DNA. This CDR3 contains 15 residues. CDR1 and CDR2 from the germline V gene are SGHRS and YFSETQ.

The chain has TRBV4-2 and TRBJ2-7. Per the germline V gene, CDR1 is LGHNA and CDR2 is YNFKEQ. The CDR3 has 17 amino acids. CDR3 amino acids: CASSQDPDGTLSYEQYF.